This TCR beta chain was identified in a study of shared clonotypes between healthy human individuals. Study outcomes and limitations: Shared clonotypes across all four donors exceeded non-shared ones in generation probability.

The CDR3 covers 13 residues. A word on this clone: The antigen is not known. A much larger clone is a single base away; this may be a read error.

The method was immunoSEQ multiplex PCR; TCRdb's version includes in-frame clones alone and lacks a portion of them. The table records 950,000 to 1,100,000 clones, about 80% of them present only once. The chain couples TRBV21-1 to TRBJ2-7; the table assigns TRBD2, which was not confirmed against the DNA. TRBV21-1 is termed a pseudogene. This TCR was recovered from a man between 18 and 35 years old in good health. Sequencing was performed on memory CD4+ T cells sorted from blood. Subset specified: CD45RA-negative fraction. The DNA of the CDR3 is TGTGCCAGCAGCCTTAGCGGGAGCTACGAGCAGTACTTC. Its translation: CASSLSGSYEQYF.